What follows describes a single T cell receptor beta chain. This sample was included in a study of OX40 agonist ivuxolimab in advanced cancers. CDR3 length equals 14 residues. Germline assignment: CDR1 SGHRS and CDR2 YFSETQ. The germline V and J ends were trimmed by 4 bases and 7 bases, with 15 bases remaining between them. Autoimmune disease history or systemic immunosuppression was exclusionary. Samples of blood were obtained at baseline, on cycle 4 day 1, and on cycle 7 day 1. Produced via immunoSEQ multiplex PCR; TCRdb's table is partial and in-frame only. The sample consists of some 70,000 clones, approximately 89% of them appearing once.

This chain links TRBV5-1 with TRBJ2-1; D might be TRBD1 (5 bases). Specimen: CD4+ or CD8+ T cells sorted from blood, collected in a trial of the OX40 agonist ivuxolimab. This TCR derives from an adult with an advanced solid tumor such as melanoma, head and neck, liver or kidney cancer. CDR3 sequence (DNA): TGCGCCAGCAGCCTCGGCCGACCAGGGAATGAGCAGTTCTTC. As protein: CASSLGRPGNEQFF.